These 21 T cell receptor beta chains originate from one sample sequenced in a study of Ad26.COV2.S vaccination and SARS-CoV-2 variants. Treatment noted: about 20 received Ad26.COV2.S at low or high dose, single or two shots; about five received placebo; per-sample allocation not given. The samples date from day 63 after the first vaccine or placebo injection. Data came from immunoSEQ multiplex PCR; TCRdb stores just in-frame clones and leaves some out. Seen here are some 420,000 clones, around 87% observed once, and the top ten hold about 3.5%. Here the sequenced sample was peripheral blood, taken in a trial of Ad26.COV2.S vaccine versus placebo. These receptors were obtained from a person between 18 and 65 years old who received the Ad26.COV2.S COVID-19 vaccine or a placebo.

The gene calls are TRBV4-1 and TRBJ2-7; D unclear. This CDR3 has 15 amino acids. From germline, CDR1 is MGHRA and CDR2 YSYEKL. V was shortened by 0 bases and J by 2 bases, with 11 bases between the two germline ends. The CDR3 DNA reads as TGCGCCAGCAGCCAAGATTCAAGTGCCGCCTACGAGCAGTACTTC. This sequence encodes CASSQDSSAAYEQYF.

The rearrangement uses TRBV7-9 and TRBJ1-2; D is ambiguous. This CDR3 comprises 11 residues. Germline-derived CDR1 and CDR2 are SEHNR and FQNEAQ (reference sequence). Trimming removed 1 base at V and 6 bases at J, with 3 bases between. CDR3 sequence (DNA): TGTGCCAGCAGCTTAGGTAATGGCTACACCTTC. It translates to CASSLGNGYTF.

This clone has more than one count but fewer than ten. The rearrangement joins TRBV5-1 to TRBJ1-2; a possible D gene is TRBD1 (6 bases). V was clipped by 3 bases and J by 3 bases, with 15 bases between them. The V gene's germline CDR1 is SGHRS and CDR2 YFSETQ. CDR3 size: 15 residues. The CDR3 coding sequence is TGCGCCAGCAGCTCGCCGATGGGACATGACTATGGCTACACCTTC. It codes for CASSSPMGHDYGYTF.

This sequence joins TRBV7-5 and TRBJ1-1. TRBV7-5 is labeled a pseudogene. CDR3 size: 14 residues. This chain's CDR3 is CVRSQRGMNTEAFF. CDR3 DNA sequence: TGTGTCAGAAGCCAAAGAGGGATGAACACTGAAGCTTTCTTT.

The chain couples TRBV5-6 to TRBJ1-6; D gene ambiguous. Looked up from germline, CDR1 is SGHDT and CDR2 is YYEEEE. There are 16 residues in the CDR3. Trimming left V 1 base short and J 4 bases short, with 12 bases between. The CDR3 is CASSLKASVYNSPLHF. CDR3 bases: TGTGCCAGCAGCTTGAAGGCCAGCGTATATAATTCACCCCTCCACTTT. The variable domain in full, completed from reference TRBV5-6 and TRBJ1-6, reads DAGVTQSPTHLIKTRGQQVTLRCSPKSGHDTVSWYQQALGQGPQFIFQYYEEEERQRGNFPDRFSGHQFPNYSSELNVNALLLGDSALYLCASSLKASVYNSPLHFGNGTRLTVT.

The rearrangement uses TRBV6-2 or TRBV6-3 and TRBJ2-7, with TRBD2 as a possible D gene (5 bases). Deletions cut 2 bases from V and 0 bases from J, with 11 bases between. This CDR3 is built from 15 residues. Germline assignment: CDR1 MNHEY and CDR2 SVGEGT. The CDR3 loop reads CASSYASRSSYEQYF. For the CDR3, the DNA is TGTGCCAGCAGTTACGCTAGCCGGAGCTCCTACGAGCAGTACTTC.

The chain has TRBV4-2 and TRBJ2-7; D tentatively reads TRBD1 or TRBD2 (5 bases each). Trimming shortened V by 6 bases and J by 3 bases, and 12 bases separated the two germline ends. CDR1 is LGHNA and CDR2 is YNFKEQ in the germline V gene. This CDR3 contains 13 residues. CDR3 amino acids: CASRVRDGYEQYF. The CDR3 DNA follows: TGTGCCAGCAGGGTCCGGGACGGCTACGAGCAGTACTTC.

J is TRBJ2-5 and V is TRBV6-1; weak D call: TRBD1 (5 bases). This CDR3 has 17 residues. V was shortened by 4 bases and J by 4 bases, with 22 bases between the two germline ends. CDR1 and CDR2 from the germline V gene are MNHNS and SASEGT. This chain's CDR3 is CASSARPPAGLGETQYF. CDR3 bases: TGTGCCAGCAGTGCCCGCCCCCCCGCAGGGCTTGGAGAGACCCAGTACTTC.

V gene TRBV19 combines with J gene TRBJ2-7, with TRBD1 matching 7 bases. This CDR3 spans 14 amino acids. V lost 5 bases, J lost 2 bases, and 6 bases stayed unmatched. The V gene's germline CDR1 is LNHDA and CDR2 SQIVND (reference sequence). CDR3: CASSQTGQTYEQYF. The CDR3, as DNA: TGTGCCAGTAGTCAAACGGGACAGACCTACGAGCAGTACTTC. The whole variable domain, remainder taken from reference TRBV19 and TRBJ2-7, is DGGITQSPKYLFRKEGQNVTLSCEQNLNHDAMYWYRQDPGQGLRLIYYSQIVNDFQKGDIAEGYSVSREKKESFPLTVTSAQKNPTAFYLCASSQTGQTYEQYFGPGTRLTVT.

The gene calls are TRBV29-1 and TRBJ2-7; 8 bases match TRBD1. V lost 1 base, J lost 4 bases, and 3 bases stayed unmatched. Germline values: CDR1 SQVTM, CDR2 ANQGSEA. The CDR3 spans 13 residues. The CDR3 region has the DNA TGCAGCGTTGAAGGGGGACAGGTGTACGAGCAGTACTTC. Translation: CSVEGGQVYEQYF.

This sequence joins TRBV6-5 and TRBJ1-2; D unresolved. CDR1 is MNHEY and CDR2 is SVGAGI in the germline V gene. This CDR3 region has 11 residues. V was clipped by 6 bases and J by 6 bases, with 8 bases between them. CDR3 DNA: TGTGCCAGCAGAGGGCTTAATGGCTACACCTTC. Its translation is CASRGLNGYTF.

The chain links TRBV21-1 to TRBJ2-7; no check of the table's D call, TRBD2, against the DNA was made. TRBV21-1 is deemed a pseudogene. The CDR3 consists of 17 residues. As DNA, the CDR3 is TGTGCCAGCAAGATCCCCGCAGACCCGGGACTTTGCTACGAGCAGTACTTC. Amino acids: CASKIPADPGLCYEQYF.

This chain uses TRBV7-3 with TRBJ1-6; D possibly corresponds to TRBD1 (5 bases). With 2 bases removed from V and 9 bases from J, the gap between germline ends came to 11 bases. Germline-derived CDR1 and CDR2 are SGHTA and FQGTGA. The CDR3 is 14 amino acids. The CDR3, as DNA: TGTGCCAGCAGCTTACAGGGAAGTCCTTCACCCCTCCACTTT. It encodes CASSLQGSPSPLHF.

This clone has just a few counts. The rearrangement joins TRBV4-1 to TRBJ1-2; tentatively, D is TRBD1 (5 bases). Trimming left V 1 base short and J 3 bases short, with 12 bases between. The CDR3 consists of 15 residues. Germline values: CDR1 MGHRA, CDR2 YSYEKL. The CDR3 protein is CASSQVGVGDYGYTF. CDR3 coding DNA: TGCGCCAGCAGCCAAGTCGGGGTGGGGGACTATGGCTACACCTTC.

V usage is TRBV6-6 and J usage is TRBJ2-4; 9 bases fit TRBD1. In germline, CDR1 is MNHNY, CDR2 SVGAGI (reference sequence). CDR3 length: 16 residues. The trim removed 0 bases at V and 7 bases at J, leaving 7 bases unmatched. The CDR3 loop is CASSYSGQGLMNIQYF. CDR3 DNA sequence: TGTGCCAGCAGTTACTCGGGACAGGGCCTAATGAACATTCAGTACTTC.

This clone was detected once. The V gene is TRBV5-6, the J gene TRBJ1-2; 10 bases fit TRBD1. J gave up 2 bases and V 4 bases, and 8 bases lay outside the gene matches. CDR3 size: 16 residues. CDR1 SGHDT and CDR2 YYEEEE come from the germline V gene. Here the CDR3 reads CASSVAGTGVNYGYTF. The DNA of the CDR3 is TGTGCCAGCAGCGTAGCCGGGACAGGGGTGAACTATGGCTACACCTTC.

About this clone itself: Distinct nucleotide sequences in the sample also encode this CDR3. The CDR3 sequence: CASSVNTGELFF. The CDR3 DNA follows: TGTGCCAGCAGCGTGAACACCGGGGAGCTGTTTTTT. V gene TRBV9 combines with J gene TRBJ2-2, with no clear D. The CDR3 covers 12 residues. Germline V lookup: CDR1 SGDLS, CDR2 YYNGEE. Trimming took 2 bases from V and 1 from J, leaving 0 bases between them.

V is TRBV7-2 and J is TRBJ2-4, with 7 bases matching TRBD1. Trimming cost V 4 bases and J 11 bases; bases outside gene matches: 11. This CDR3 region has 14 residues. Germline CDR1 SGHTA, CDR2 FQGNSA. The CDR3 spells CASSSRPTGWVQYF. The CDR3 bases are TGTGCCAGCAGCTCCCGGCCGACAGGGTGGGTTCAGTACTTC.

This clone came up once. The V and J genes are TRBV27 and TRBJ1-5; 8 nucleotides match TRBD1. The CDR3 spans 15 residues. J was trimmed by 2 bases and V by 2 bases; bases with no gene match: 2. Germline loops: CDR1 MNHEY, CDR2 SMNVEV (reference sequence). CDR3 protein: CASSLDRGGNQPQHF. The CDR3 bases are TGTGCCAGCAGTTTAGACAGGGGTGGCAATCAGCCCCAGCATTTT.

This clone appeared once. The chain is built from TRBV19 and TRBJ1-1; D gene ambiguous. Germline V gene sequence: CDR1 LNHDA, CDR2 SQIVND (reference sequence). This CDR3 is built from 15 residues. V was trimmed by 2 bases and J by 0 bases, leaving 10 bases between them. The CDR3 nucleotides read TGTGCCAGTAGTATAAACTCTTATATGAACACTGAAGCTTTCTTT. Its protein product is CASSINSYMNTEAFF. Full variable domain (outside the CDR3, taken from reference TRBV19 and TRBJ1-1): DGGITQSPKYLFRKEGQNVTLSCEQNLNHDAMYWYRQDPGQGLRLIYYSQIVNDFQKGDIAEGYSVSREKKESFPLTVTSAQKNPTAFYLCASSINSYMNTEAFFGQGTRLTVV.

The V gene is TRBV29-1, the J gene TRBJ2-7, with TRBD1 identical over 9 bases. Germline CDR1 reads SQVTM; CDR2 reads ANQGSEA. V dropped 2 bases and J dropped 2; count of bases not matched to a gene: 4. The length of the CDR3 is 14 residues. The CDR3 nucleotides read TGCAGCGTTGAACGACAGGGGGTCCCCTACGAGCAGTACTTC. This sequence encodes CSVERQGVPYEQYF.